These 29 T cell receptor beta chains were sequenced from one sample in a study of T cell responses to AZD1222 COVID-19 vaccine. TCRdb's copy holds only in-frame clones and misses some; the assay was immunoSEQ multiplex PCR. The repertoire holds 120,000 to 150,000 clones, with 80% to 95% as singletons. This material consisted of peripheral blood, taken 28 days after the second AZD1222 dose. The receptor source for this set is an adult who received the AZD1222 COVID-19 vaccine.

The chain has TRBV3-1 (or the pseudogene TRBV3-2) and TRBJ1-4; perhaps TRBD1 as D (6 bases). This CDR3 is built from 15 residues. From germline, CDR1 is LGHDT and CDR2 YNNKEL (reference sequence). Trimming shortened V by 1 base and J by 8 bases, and 14 bases separated the two germline ends. This CDR3 is CASSQVMDSREKLFF. CDR3 coding DNA: TGTGCCAGCAGCCAAGTCATGGACAGTCGAGAAAAACTGTTTTTT.

In nucleotides, the CDR3 is TGCGCCAGCAGTCAAGGGTTAAGGAGGCTCTACGAGCAGTACTTC. Translation gives CASSQGLRRLYEQYF. This chain joins TRBV23-1 and TRBJ2-7; D may be TRBD2 (5 bases). TRBV23-1 is an ORF, with its function uncertain. There are 15 residues in the CDR3. Trimming shortened V by 2 bases and J by 3 bases, and 14 bases separated the two germline ends.

The chain is built from TRBV6-2 or TRBV6-3 and TRBJ2-1; weak D call: TRBD2 (6 bases). Germline CDR1 is MNHEY and CDR2 is SVGEGT. Trimming took 10 bases from V and 0 from J, leaving 19 bases between them. The CDR3 has 16 residues. CDR3 nucleotides: TGTGCCACCAACCCTTGGGGGGAAGCCTCCTACAATGAGCAGTTCTTC. The encoded protein is CATNPWGEASYNEQFF.

The chain joins TRBV5-1 to TRBJ2-1; D may be TRBD1 (6 bases). The CDR3 covers 13 residues. Trimming cost V 5 bases and J 7 bases, with 13 bases left between them. The germline gives CDR1 SGHRS, CDR2 YFSETQ. The CDR3, as DNA: TGCGCCAGCAGTCTCAGCAGGGGTAATGAGCAGTTCTTC. It specifies CASSLSRGNEQFF.

The chain combines TRBV7-3 with TRBJ2-1; D may be TRBD2 (5 bases). The germline gives CDR1 SGHTA, CDR2 FQGTGA. This CDR3 is 15 amino acids long. Trimming took 3 bases from V and 3 from J, leaving 12 bases between them. CDR3 residues: CASSFFPGNYNEQFF. As DNA, the CDR3 is TGTGCCAGCAGCTTTTTTCCGGGAAACTACAATGAGCAGTTCTTC.

The chain is built from TRBV7-3 and TRBJ2-3; D perhaps matches TRBD1 (6 bases). V was shortened by 4 bases and J by 7 bases, with 33 bases between the two germline ends. Germline V gene sequence: CDR1 SGHTA, CDR2 FQGTGA. The CDR3 covers 20 residues. The CDR3 region is CASSSPREGEPTRGQYTQYF. In DNA, the CDR3 is TGTGCCAGCAGCTCCCCGAGAGAGGGGGAACCCACCCGCGGGCAATATACGCAGTATTTT.

This clone was found once. The chain links TRBV6-5 to TRBJ1-1; TRBD1 matches at 7 bases. The CDR3 length is 16 residues. Germline CDR1 and CDR2: MNHEY and SVGAGI. Trimming removed 4 bases from V and 3 bases from J; junction bases left unmatched: 11. The CDR3 DNA reads TGTGCCAGCAGTTTAACAGGGGTGAGGTCGGACACTGAAGCTTTCTTT. Protein product: CASSLTGVRSDTEAFF.

This rearrangement joins TRBV27 to TRBJ1-1, with TRBD1 as a possible D gene (6 bases). V was shortened by 4 bases and J by 2 bases, with 8 bases between the two germline ends. Germline loops: CDR1 MNHEY, CDR2 SMNVEV (reference sequence). The CDR3 is 13 residues long. Here the CDR3 reads CASSSRGNTEAFF. The CDR3 region has the DNA TGTGCCAGCAGTTCCAGGGGAAACACTGAAGCTTTCTTT.

The chain carries TRBV5-4 and TRBJ1-4, with a tentative D call TRBD1 (5 bases). CDR1 and CDR2 from the germline V gene are SGHNT and YYREEE (reference sequence). Trimming shortened V by 3 bases and J by 8 bases, and 17 bases separated the two germline ends. The CDR3 length is 15 residues. The CDR3 sequence is CASSSGGDQWEKLFF. CDR3 in DNA: TGTGCCAGCAGCTCGGGGGGGGACCAGTGGGAAAAACTGTTTTTT.

The rearrangement joins TRBV4-2 to TRBJ1-2; D not certain. The V end lost 2 bases, the J end lost 3 bases, and 16 bases lay between the germline ends. The CDR3 is made up of 16 amino acids. Germline CDR1 reads LGHNA; CDR2 reads YNFKEQ. This CDR3 is CASSQLGQREDYGYTF. CDR3 DNA sequence: TGTGCCAGCAGCCAACTTGGCCAGAGGGAGGACTATGGCTACACCTTC.

V gene TRBV6-5 combines with J gene TRBJ1-3; 9 bases are shared with TRBD1. The CDR3 sequence is 13 residues long. CDR1 and CDR2 from the germline V gene are MNHEY and SVGAGI. With 6 bases clipped from V and 11 bases from J, the junction kept 8 bases outside the gene matches. The CDR3 sequence: CASRDDRGSSIYF. CDR3 in DNA: TGTGCCAGCAGAGACGACAGGGGGTCGTCCATATATTTT.

The chain is built from TRBV6-1 and TRBJ2-6; D gene unclear. CDR1 and CDR2 (germline): MNHNS, SASEGT. The CDR3 has 12 residues. V was pared by 3 bases and J by 4 bases, with 1 base between. CDR3 in amino acids: CASSDGANVLTF. DNA of the CDR3: TGTGCCAGCAGTGACGGGGCCAACGTCCTGACTTTC.

The genes are TRBV24-1 and TRBJ1-2, with 7 positions matching TRBD1. The germline V gene encodes CDR1 KGHDR and CDR2 SFDVKD. V gave up 4 bases and J gave up 3 bases; unmatched junction bases: 4. CDR3 size: 14 residues. The CDR3 DNA reads as TGTGCCACCAGTGACTACGACAGGGACTATGGCTACACCTTC. The encoded protein is CATSDYDRDYGYTF.

The V call is TRBV28, the J call TRBJ1-2, with 12 bases lining up with TRBD1. Germline values: CDR1 MDHEN, CDR2 SYDVKM. The CDR3 extends over 14 amino acids. Trimming at V came to 6 bases and at J to 2 bases, leaving 1 base not matched to a gene. CDR3: CASRGTGGNYGYTF. The DNA for the CDR3 is TGTGCCAGCAGAGGGACAGGGGGCAACTATGGCTACACCTTC.

This clone was recorded only once. The CDR3 region has the DNA TGTGCCAGCAGTACCAGAGTCCGGGGCTACACCTTC. Encoded protein: CASSTRVRGYTF. The chain combines TRBV2 with TRBJ1-2; D remains ambiguous. Germline V lookup: CDR1 SNHLY, CDR2 FYNNEI. The CDR3 spans 12 residues. Trimming cost V 5 bases and J 8 bases, with 12 bases left between them.

The V call is TRBV4-3, the J call TRBJ1-5; tentatively, D is TRBD1 (5 bases). Trimming cost V 1 base and J 5 bases, with 9 bases left between them. This CDR3 has 14 residues. Germline loops: CDR1 LGHNA, CDR2 YSLEER. The CDR3 DNA reads TGCGCCAGCAGCCAAGCGCCGGGGGATCAGCCCCAGCATTTT. Translating it yields CASSQAPGDQPQHF.

A word on this clone: Relative to the germline gene, one junction end is altered; a read error may explain this. The chain is built from TRBV2 and TRBJ1-5; D remains unclear. Germline assignment: CDR1 SNHLY and CDR2 FYNNEI. CDR3 length: 14 amino acids. CDR3 sequence (DNA): TGTGCCAGCACTGAAATTGGGGAAGGCCAGCCCCAGCATTTT. The encoded protein is CASTEIGEGQPQHF. The full variable domain, in which reference TRBV2 and TRBJ1-5 provide the parts outside the CDR3, is EPEVTQTPSHQVTQMGQEVILRCVPISNHLYFYWYRQILGQKVEFLVSFYNNEISEKSEIFDDQFSVERPDGSNFTLKIRSTKLEDSAMYFCASTEIGEGQPQHFGDGTRLSIL.

V is TRBV18 and J is TRBJ2-7; D is unresolved. Trimming pared 0 bases from V and 3 bases from J, leaving 9 bases between. Germline assignment: CDR1 KGHSH and CDR2 LQKENI. The CDR3 is 14 amino acids. CDR3: CASSPPGVLYEQYF. The CDR3 bases are TGTGCCAGCTCACCACCGGGCGTACTCTACGAGCAGTACTTC.

The rearrangement joins TRBV4-2 to TRBJ1-6; the D gene is possibly TRBD1 (6 bases). V lost 0 bases, J lost 9 bases, and 12 bases lay in between. Germline V lookup: CDR1 LGHNA, CDR2 YNFKEQ. This CDR3 contains 15 residues. The CDR3 loop reads CASSQDVGGGSPLHF. CDR3 DNA: TGTGCCAGCAGCCAAGATGTAGGGGGAGGTTCACCCCTCCACTTT.

The chain is built from TRBV14 and TRBJ1-4, with a weak D call TRBD1 (5 bases). Germline CDR1 is SGHDN and CDR2 is FVKESK. Trimming removed 3 bases at V and 4 bases at J, with 15 bases between. The CDR3 loop spans 16 amino acids. The CDR3 DNA is TGTGCCAGCAGCCAGATCCAGGGTTTGGGTAATGAAAAACTGTTTTTT. Translating it yields CASSQIQGLGNEKLFF.

The J gene is TRBJ1-2, the V gene TRBV4-3, with TRBD1 as a possible D gene (5 bases). V was shortened by 0 bases and J by 4 bases, with 9 bases between the two germline ends. The CDR3 contains 14 residues. Germline V lookup: CDR1 LGHNA, CDR2 YSLEER. This CDR3 reads CASSQDREGYGYTF. The CDR3 DNA reads as TGCGCCAGCAGCCAAGACAGGGAAGGCTATGGCTACACCTTC.

The chain recombines TRBV29-1 with TRBJ2-1; the match to TRBD2 covers 7 bases. This CDR3 contains 14 residues. Trimming cost V 3 bases and J 4 bases; bases outside gene matches: 6. CDR1 is SQVTM and CDR2 is ANQGSEA in the germline V gene. The DNA of the CDR3 is TGCAGCGTTGATCTTAGCGGGTCTTACAATGAGCAGTTCTTC. Translation: CSVDLSGSYNEQFF.

This chain links TRBV12-3 or TRBV12-4 with TRBJ2-1, with no clear D. Deletions cut 5 bases from V and 8 bases from J, with 7 bases between. The CDR3 loop spans 11 amino acids. The CDR3 protein is CASSRMDEQFF. CDR3 coding DNA: TGTGCCAGCAGTCGTATGGATGAGCAGTTCTTC.

The chain couples TRBV6-5 to TRBJ2-2; D may be TRBD2 (5 bases). Germline V gene sequence: CDR1 MNHEY, CDR2 SVGAGI. V was pared by 7 bases and J by 7 bases, with 16 bases between. The CDR3 is made up of 14 amino acids. This CDR3 reads CASTRRTQLGELFF. The CDR3 DNA reads TGTGCCAGCACAAGGAGGACTCAACTCGGGGAGCTGTTTTTT.

The chain carries TRBV28 and TRBJ2-3, with D possibly TRBD2 on 7 matching bases. The CDR3 length is 15 residues. V dropped 8 bases and J dropped 3 bases, with 18 bases sitting between them. The germline CDR1 and CDR2 sequences are MDHEN and SYDVKM. CDR3 region: CASEAWGGRTDTQYF. As DNA, the CDR3 is TGTGCCAGCGAAGCTTGGGGGGGCAGGACAGATACGCAGTATTTT.

The chain carries TRBV18 and TRBJ1-5; 9 positions agree with TRBD1. From germline, CDR1 is KGHSH and CDR2 LQKENI. The length of the CDR3 is 17 residues. V dropped 6 bases and J dropped 0; count of bases not matched to a gene: 9. The CDR3 is CASSPGTGYYSNQPQHF. For the CDR3, the DNA is TGTGCCAGCTCGCCCGGGACAGGGTATTATAGCAATCAGCCCCAGCATTTT. Full variable domain (outside the CDR3, taken from reference TRBV18 and TRBJ1-5): NAGVMQNPRHLVRRRGQEARLRCSPMKGHSHVYWYRQLPEEGLKFMVYLQKENIIDESGMPKERFSAEFPKEGPSILRIQQVVRGDSAAYFCASSPGTGYYSNQPQHFGDGTRLSIL.

The chain recombines TRBV6-1 with TRBJ1-2; unclear D gene. With 1 base removed from V and 5 bases from J, the gap between germline ends came to 11 bases. The CDR3 spans 14 residues. Germline lookup yields CDR1 MNHNS and CDR2 SASEGT. The CDR3 sequence: CASSEGSAVYGYTF. The CDR3 DNA is TGTGCCAGCAGTGAAGGGTCGGCAGTGTATGGCTACACCTTC.

The chain is built from TRBV4-3 and TRBJ1-1, with TRBD1 matching 8 bases. The length of the CDR3 is 17 residues. CDR1 LGHNA and CDR2 YSLEER come from the germline V gene. After removal of 0 bases from V and 4 bases from J, the junction contained 10 bases not matched to a gene. The CDR3 DNA sequence: TGCGCCAGCAGCCAAGATCGGGACAGGCCTGTGGGCACTGAAGCTTTCTTT. Protein sequence: CASSQDRDRPVGTEAFF.

This clone was picked up a small number of times. The chain recombines TRBV12-5 with TRBJ2-3; 8 positions match TRBD2. V lost 2 bases to trimming and J lost 5 bases; unmatched junction nucleotides: 3. This CDR3 comprises 14 residues. CDR1 is LGHNT, CDR2 FRNRAP, per germline. CDR3 coding DNA: TGTGCTAGTGGTTTGCGGGGGGGCAGAGATACGCAGTATTTT. Encoded protein: CASGLRGGRDTQYF. Looking up the rest from reference TRBV12-5 and TRBJ2-3 gives the full variable domain: DARVTQTPRHKVTEMGQEVTMRCQPILGHNTVFWYRQTMMQGLELLAYFRNRAPLDDSGMPKDRFSAEMPDATLATLKIQPSEPRDSAVYFCASGLRGGRDTQYFGPGTRLTVL.